The present T cell receptor beta chain was sequenced within a study of cytomegalovirus exposure and HLA in healthy donors. General study points: Within the data, a cluster of highly shared sequence variants was likely a sequencing artifact. As a later analysis showed, a missense DCLRE1C variant was linked to trimming of TCR beta V- and J-genes.

Amplification used 60 Vbeta primers and 13 Jbeta primers. Clones were sequenced by immunoSEQ multiplex PCR, and TCRdb holds only the in-frame ones, with some missing. The table lists 190,000 or so clones, 79% of them singletons, with roughly 1.5% in the top ten. On this clone: The antigen remains undetermined.

In nominal health when sampled, donors likely had unrecorded immune exposures nonetheless. The sequencing input was PBMCs. The source is a girl aged 10-17 years in good health and CMV-seropositive.

In nucleotides, the CDR3 is TGTGCCAGCAGCTTCCGGGGGGGGGCAACCTACGAGCAGTACTTC. Its protein is CASSFRGGATYEQYF. The rearrangement joins TRBV11-3 to TRBJ2-7; 8 nucleotides line up with TRBD2. The V gene's germline CDR1 is SGHNT and CDR2 YENEEA. This CDR3 region has 15 residues. With V trimmed by 3 bases and J by 2 bases, 6 bases remained unmatched.